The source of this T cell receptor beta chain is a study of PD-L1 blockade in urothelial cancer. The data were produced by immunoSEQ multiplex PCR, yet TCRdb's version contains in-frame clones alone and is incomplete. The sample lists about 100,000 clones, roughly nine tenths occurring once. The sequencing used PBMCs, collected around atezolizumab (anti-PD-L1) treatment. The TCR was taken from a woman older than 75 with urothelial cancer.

Here the CDR3 DNA reads TGTGCCAGCAGGTTTACCACGACAGGGTTCGACCAGTACTTC. Its protein is CASRFTTTGFDQYF. The chain employs TRBV7-8 and TRBJ2-5; TRBD1 matches 7 bases. The CDR3 length is 14 residues. Per the germline V gene, CDR1 is SGHVS and CDR2 is FQNEAQ. V lost 6 bases to trimming and J lost 10 bases; unmatched junction nucleotides: 14.